This passage covers 17 T cell receptor beta chains from one sample sequenced in a study of post-analysis software for immune sequencing data. The antigens for these receptors are not known. General observations from the study: In patients, five TRBV segments were more frequent than in controls, with TRBV5-6, TRBV5-1 and TRBV20-1 among them.

cDNA libraries of TCR beta carried unique molecular identifiers. TCRdb analysed the PCR reads with MiXCR anew, one entry per CDR3 protein. The table has 750,000 to 950,000 distinct CDR3 sequences, roughly half seen once; the top ten hold 4% to 5.5%. Sequencing used blood. The receptors come from a girl aged 5-17 years with multiple sclerosis.

The count of this clonotype is one. The V and J genes are TRBV20-1 and TRBJ2-1; 12 nucleotides line up with TRBD2. Germline CDR1 is DFQATT and CDR2 is SNEGSKA (reference sequence). Trimming at V came to 4 bases and at J to 10 bases, leaving 11 bases not matched to a gene. This CDR3 spans 15 amino acids. CDR3 nucleotides: TGCAGTGCTACCCTTGGACTAGCGGGGTCCCACGAGCAGTTCTTC. It translates to CSATLGLAGSHEQFF.

Concerning this clonotype: This may be a read error, as it is one base from a much larger clone. The V gene is TRBV3-1, the J gene TRBJ1-2, with D unclear. This CDR3 comprises 13 residues. Germline-derived CDR1 and CDR2 are LGHDT and YNNKEL (reference sequence). Between the trimmed V and J ends, which lost 4 bases and 4 bases, there was a span of 10 bases. This chain's CDR3 is CASSLRAPYGYTF. The CDR3 region has the DNA TGTGCCAGCAGCCTACGGGCCCCCTATGGCTACACCTTC.

This clonotype has only a few counts. V is TRBV20-1 and J is TRBJ2-4, with D possibly matching TRBD1 (6 bases). The germline V gene has CDR1 DFQATT and CDR2 SNEGSKA (reference sequence). Trimming stripped 5 bases from V and 0 bases from J, with 14 bases between. This CDR3 comprises 15 residues. This chain's CDR3 is CSASKGDLAKNIQYF. CDR3 sequence (DNA): TGCAGTGCTTCCAAGGGGGACCTAGCCAAAAACATTCAGTACTTC.

CDR3 region: CASSYETGGTTQYF. The CDR3 DNA reads as TGTGCCAGCAGTTACGAGACAGGGGGAACTACCCAGTACTTC. The chain uses TRBV6-6 and TRBJ2-5, with TRBD1 matching over 9 bases. The CDR3 runs 14 residues. J lost 8 bases, V lost 2 bases, and 6 bases had no gene match. Germline V lookup: CDR1 MNHNY, CDR2 SVGAGI (reference sequence).

This clonotype was counted only a few times. The chain joins TRBV6-1 to TRBJ2-7, with TRBD1 matching over 10 bases. The CDR3 is made up of 16 amino acids. CDR1 is MNHNS, CDR2 SASEGT, per germline. The J segment lost 4 bases and the V segment lost 0 bases, leaving 6 bases of the junction unmatched. CDR3 region: CASSEAKGQGTYEQYF. CDR3 in DNA: TGTGCCAGCAGTGAAGCGAAGGGACAGGGGACATACGAGCAGTACTTC.

DNA of the CDR3: TGTGCCAGCAGTTACTCGAACAGGGGGCCCGGTGGCTACACCTTC. This codes for CASSYSNRGPGGYTF. V gene TRBV6-5 combines with J gene TRBJ1-2; 9 bases are shared with TRBD1. In germline, CDR1 is MNHEY, CDR2 SVGAGI. The CDR3 is made up of 15 amino acids. V trimming: 0 bases; J trimming: 7 bases; junction bases outside the gene matches: 6.

J is TRBJ2-5 and V is TRBV12-3 or TRBV12-4; TRBD1 aligns across 7 bases. The CDR3 is 15 amino acids. With 3 bases clipped from V and 2 bases from J, the junction kept 6 bases outside the gene matches. CDR3 coding DNA: TGTGCCAGCAGTTTCGGCGGACAGGAACAAGAGACCCAGTACTTC. Its protein product is CASSFGGQEQETQYF.

This clonotype was found a few times. The chain joins TRBV4-1 to TRBJ1-1, with D possibly TRBD1 on 5 matching bases. Germline loops: CDR1 MGHRA, CDR2 YSYEKL. This CDR3 contains 14 residues. V was clipped by 2 bases and J by 0 bases, with 7 bases between them. CDR3 bases: TGCGCCAGCAGCCAAAGGGACCTGAACACTGAAGCTTTCTTT. This sequence encodes CASSQRDLNTEAFF.

This clonotype appeared a few times. Sequence at one end of the junction differs from germline and may be a read error. V is TRBV29-1 and J is TRBJ2-7; D might be TRBD1 (5 bases). The DNA end is a closer match to TRBJ2-5, so the J assignment may be wrong. Germline values: CDR1 SQVTM, CDR2 ANQGSEA. CDR3 length equals 10 residues. The CDR3 bases are TGCAGCTTTGACAGAGAGACCCAGTACTTC. Translating gives CSFDRETQYF.

This chain joins TRBV12-3 or TRBV12-4 and TRBJ2-1; D not resolved. The V gene lost 7 bases and the J gene lost 4 bases, with 11 bases spanning the gap. This CDR3 is built from 13 residues. The CDR3 loop reads CASTYDSYNEQFF. CDR3 bases: TGTGCCAGCACCTACGACTCATACAATGAGCAGTTCTTC.

The chain uses TRBV5-1 and TRBJ2-1, with a possible D match to TRBD1 (6 bases). The CDR3 loop spans 15 amino acids. V lost 0 bases and J 3 bases, leaving 10 bases between the germline ends. Looked up from germline, CDR1 is SGHRS and CDR2 is YFSETQ. CDR3 amino acids: CASSLGDNYYNEQFF. CDR3 bases: TGCGCCAGCAGCTTGGGGGACAACTACTACAATGAGCAGTTCTTC.

The CDR3: CSARDPTSGIYEQYF. CDR3 sequence (DNA): TGCAGTGCTAGAGATCCTACTAGCGGAATATACGAGCAGTACTTC. This rearrangement joins TRBV20-1 to TRBJ2-7, with 8 positions matching TRBD2. The CDR3 loop spans 15 amino acids. Germline V gene sequence: CDR1 DFQATT, CDR2 SNEGSKA (reference sequence). Germline trimming cut 0 bases from V and 4 bases from J; bases unmatched to any gene: 8.

The chain links TRBV12-3 or TRBV12-4 to TRBJ2-5; 7 nucleotides match TRBD2. J lost 11 bases, V lost 6 bases, and 15 bases had no gene match. This CDR3 has 14 residues. The CDR3 bases are TGTGCCAGCAGCCCTTGGAGCGGGAACAATGAGCAGTACTTC. Translated, it gives CASSPWSGNNEQYF.

The CDR3 reads CASSLNGERRTSGSTDTQYF. The CDR3 region has the DNA TGTGCCAGCAGCTTAAACGGAGAGCGACGGACTAGCGGGAGCACAGATACGCAGTATTTT. This chain joins TRBV11-1 and TRBJ2-3; 11 nucleotides line up with TRBD2. Trimming took 2 bases from V and 0 from J; bases not matched to a gene: 13. This CDR3 has 20 amino acids. In germline, CDR1 is SGHAT, CDR2 FQDESV (reference sequence).

This chain uses TRBV12-3 or TRBV12-4 with TRBJ1-5; 11 bases are a match to TRBD1. V dropped 5 bases and J dropped 3; count of bases not matched to a gene: 15. CDR3 size: 19 residues. The CDR3 is CASSPHQGGTGGVNQPQHF. DNA for the CDR3: TGTGCCAGCAGTCCCCATCAGGGGGGGACAGGGGGAGTCAATCAGCCCCAGCATTTT.

The V gene is TRBV5-5, the J gene TRBJ2-7; D call uncertain. This CDR3 comprises 12 residues. Trimming shortened V by 4 bases and J by 4 bases, and 9 bases separated the two germline ends. Germline V gene lookup returns CDR1 SGHKS and CDR2 YYEKEE (reference sequence). CDR3 sequence reads: CASSKTPYEQYF. Written as DNA, the CDR3 is TGTGCCAGCAGCAAGACACCTTACGAGCAGTACTTC.

The sample holds a few counts of this clonotype. V and J are TRBV25-1 and TRBJ1-2, with TRBD1 as a possible D gene (5 bases). The V and J ends lost 5 bases and 6 bases respectively, with 13 bases between them. The CDR3 extends over 13 amino acids. Germline-derived CDR1 and CDR2 are MGHDK and SYGVNS. The CDR3 nucleotides read TGTGCCAGCAGTCGAGGCAGGGATCATGGCTACACCTTC. Translated: CASSRGRDHGYTF.